The rows below give T cell receptor beta chains drawn from one sample of a study of cytomegalovirus exposure and HLA in healthy donors. Sequencing was performed with immunoSEQ multiplex PCR; in TCRdb, only in-frame clones are kept and a portion is missing. Among 140,000 to 150,000 clones listed, around four fifths were seen once. Material: PBMCs. The source is an older woman in good health and CMV-seropositive. CDR3s include the opening cysteine and the closing phenylalanine or tryptophan. The D gene is left open where the match is weak. A row's size may be missing; if present it is once, few, many or a size class.

14 NA TRBJ1-5 TRBV27 NA CASSDDRGNQPQHF TGTGCCAGCAGCGATGATCGGGGCAATCAGCCCCAGCATTTT
16 NA TRBJ2-7 TRBV7-9 TRBD2 CASSPSLAGGPYEQYF TGTGCCAGCAGCCCTAGTTTAGCGGGAGGGCCCTACGAGCAGTACTTC
12 NA TRBJ2-1 TRBV4-1 NA CASSQRGQEQFF TGCGCCAGCAGCCAGCGAGGACAGGAGCAGTTCTTC
16 NA TRBJ2-7 TRBV19 TRBD2 CASSITTGTSGNEQYF TGTGCCAGTAGTATTACAACCGGGACTAGCGGGAATGAGCAGTACTTC
14 NA TRBJ2-5 TRBV5-1 NA CASSPILVWETQYF TGCGCCAGCAGCCCTATACTAGTCTGGGAGACCCAGTACTTC
14 NA TRBJ1-1 TRBV7-2 NA CASSLTQAYTEAFF TGTGCCAGCAGCCTAACACAGGCGTACACTGAAGCTTTCTTT
16 NA TRBJ2-2 TRBV27 TRBD2 CASSPLAGGNTGELFF TGTGCCAGCAGTCCGCTAGCGGGAGGAAACACCGGGGAGCTGTTTTTT
13 NA TRBJ2-7 TRBV7-3 NA CASSSLPGYEQYF TGTGCCAGCAGCTCTCTCCCAGGCTACGAGCAGTACTTC
16 few TRBJ1-4 TRBV7-9 TRBD1 CASSTRDRGLHEKLFF TGTGCCAGCAGCACCCGGGACAGGGGGCTACATGAAAAACTGTTTTTT
13 NA TRBJ2-5 TRBV7-6 TRBD2 CASSTSGSETQYF TGTGCCAGCAGCACCAGCGGGAGTGAGACCCAGTACTTC
14 NA TRBJ2-1 TRBV27 NA CASSLPDTRGEQFF TGTGCCAGCAGTTTACCAGACACTCGGGGTGAGCAGTTCTTC
13 NA TRBJ1-1 TRBV7-8 TRBD1 CASSPNRGTEAFF TGTGCCAGCAGCCCCAACAGGGGGACTGAAGCTTTCTTT
11 NA TRBJ2-4 TRBV2 TRBD1 CASKQGDIQYF TGTGCCAGCAAACAGGGGGACATTCAGTACTTC
17 NA TRBJ1-1 TRBV4-3 TRBD1 CASSQGRLRQGFTEAFF TGCGCCAGCAGCCAAGGGAGATTGAGACAGGGGTTTACTGAAGCTTTCTTT
16 NA TRBJ2-2 TRBV5-4 TRBD2 CASSLRLAGNTGELFF TGTGCCAGCAGCTTGAGGCTAGCGGGAAACACCGGGGAGCTGTTTTTT
13 few TRBJ1-1 TRBV6-5 NA CASSKTVYTEAFF TGTGCCAGCAGTAAGACAGTCTACACTGAAGCTTTCTTT
14 NA TRBJ2-2 TRBV11-3 NA CASSFRGATGELFF TGTGCCAGCAGCTTTCGTGGAGCCACCGGGGAGCTGTTTTTT